The 29 T cell receptor beta chains listed next were all sequenced from one sample in a study of blood T cell repertoires in COVID-19. Here immunoSEQ multiplex PCR was the method, and the copy in TCRdb shows in-frame clones only, minus some. The repertoire holds 150,000 to 200,000 clones, with approximately 80% as singletons. Specimen: peripheral blood. The receptors were sampled from a woman in her 40s with COVID-19, enrolled during active disease.

This clone was recorded once. The rearrangement joins TRBV5-1 to TRBJ1-4; TRBD1 aligns across 7 bases. Germline CDR1 reads SGHRS; CDR2 reads YFSETQ. V lost 0 bases, J lost 8 bases, and 7 bases stayed unmatched. The CDR3 extends over 15 amino acids. DNA of the CDR3: TGCGCCAGCAGCTTGGGGCAGGGGGTCGGGGAAAAACTGTTTTTT. It encodes CASSLGQGVGEKLFF.

CDR3 sequence (DNA): TGTGCCAGTAGTATAGATCGGGCGGGTGAAACTGAAGCTTTCTTT. Its protein product is CASSIDRAGETEAFF. The chain employs TRBV19 and TRBJ1-1; the D is unclear. Germline V gives CDR1 LNHDA, CDR2 SQIVND (reference sequence). V dropped 0 bases and J dropped 5 bases, with 13 bases sitting between them. The CDR3 totals 15 residues. The complete variable domain, with remaining parts taken from reference TRBV19 and TRBJ1-1, reads DGGITQSPKYLFRKEGQNVTLSCEQNLNHDAMYWYRQDPGQGLRLIYYSQIVNDFQKGDIAEGYSVSREKKESFPLTVTSAQKNPTAFYLCASSIDRAGETEAFFGQGTRLTVV.

The J gene is TRBJ1-2, the V gene TRBV27; 7 bases are shared with TRBD1. Per germline, CDR1 MNHEY and CDR2 SMNVEV (reference sequence). The CDR3 sequence is 13 residues long. The junction had 6 bases not matched to a gene; V was cut back by 6 bases and J by 5 bases. The CDR3 nucleotides read TGTGCCAGCAGGTGGACAGGTGATTATGGCTACACCTTC. It codes for CASRWTGDYGYTF.

The table lists this clone with a few counts. The chain combines TRBV2 with TRBJ1-2; D may be TRBD1 (5 bases). With 6 bases removed from V and 6 bases from J, the gap between germline ends came to 11 bases. There are 12 residues in the CDR3. Per germline, CDR1 SNHLY and CDR2 FYNNEI. CDR3: CASSSGGDGYTF. CDR3 DNA: TGTGCCAGCAGCTCCGGAGGGGATGGCTACACCTTC.

The rearrangement joins TRBV7-9 to TRBJ2-7; TRBD2 matches at 10 bases. This CDR3 region has 19 residues. The trim removed 7 bases at V and 9 bases at J, leaving 27 bases unmatched. Germline V CDR1 and CDR2: SEHNR, FQNEAQ (reference sequence). The CDR3 is CASTRIDGSGGLGRVVQYF. CDR3 in DNA: TGTGCCAGCACCCGTATCGATGGTAGCGGGGGGTTAGGACGAGTGGTGCAGTACTTC.

This chain connects TRBV29-1 to TRBJ1-6; 9 nucleotides agree with TRBD1. From germline, CDR1 is SQVTM and CDR2 ANQGSEA. V was clipped by 5 bases and J by 6 bases; unmatched bases: 2. This CDR3 comprises 13 residues. CDR3 region: CSVSGQGNSPLHF. CDR3 nucleotide sequence: TGCAGCGTTTCGGGACAGGGTAATTCACCCCTCCACTTT.

The chain links TRBV27 to TRBJ2-5; 8 bases line up with TRBD1. V lost 8 bases to trimming and J lost 4 bases; unmatched junction nucleotides: 6. Germline CDR1 is MNHEY and CDR2 is SMNVEV (reference sequence). CDR3 length equals 13 residues. This CDR3 is CASGWTGSETQYF. As DNA, the CDR3 is TGTGCCAGCGGTTGGACAGGGTCAGAGACCCAGTACTTC.

This chain uses TRBV5-4 with TRBJ1-1; weak D call: TRBD1 (6 bases). Trimming left V 4 bases short and J 9 bases short, with 13 bases between. The CDR3 totals 12 residues. Germline CDR1 is SGHNT and CDR2 is YYREEE (reference sequence). The CDR3 DNA sequence: TGTGCCAGCAGCACCGACAGGTTCCAAGCTTTCTTT. The encoded protein is CASSTDRFQAFF.

The chain has TRBV7-9 and TRBJ2-7, with 10 bases that match TRBD2. Trimming removed 4 bases from V and 0 bases from J; junction bases left unmatched: 6. Per germline, CDR1 SEHNR and CDR2 FQNEAQ (reference sequence). The CDR3 runs to 16 residues. The CDR3 sequence: CASSSPIAGGSYEQYF. The CDR3 coding sequence is TGTGCCAGCAGCTCCCCCATAGCGGGAGGCTCCTACGAGCAGTACTTC.

The rearrangement uses TRBV28 and TRBJ1-1; D remains ambiguous. CDR1 is MDHEN and CDR2 is SYDVKM in the germline V gene. This CDR3 has 13 amino acids. V lost 1 base and J lost 4, with 7 bases in between. CDR3: CASSLLAGTEAFF. CDR3 DNA sequence: TGTGCCAGCAGTTTATTAGCTGGCACTGAAGCTTTCTTT.

V and J are TRBV18 and TRBJ1-1, with 9 nucleotides matching TRBD1. V shed 6 bases, J shed 8 bases, and the junction held 10 bases outside the gene matches. The CDR3 consists of 14 residues. Germline CDR1 and CDR2: KGHSH and LQKENI. CDR3 coding DNA: TGTGCCAGCTCTCCCGGGACAGGGCGGTTGGAAGCTTTCTTT. Translated, it gives CASSPGTGRLEAFF.

This clone was counted between two and nine times. The V and J genes are TRBV7-2 and TRBJ2-5, with D possibly TRBD1 on 5 matching bases. V was cut by 3 bases and J by 9 bases, with 11 bases left in between. CDR1 and CDR2 from the germline V gene are SGHTA and FQGNSA. This CDR3 contains 12 residues. The chain's CDR3 is CASSLGLAAQYF. The DNA for the CDR3 is TGTGCCAGCAGCTTGGGGCTCGCGGCCCAGTACTTC.

This clone was found once. This chain connects TRBV20-1 to TRBJ1-2, with D unclear. CDR3 length: 11 residues. The germline gives CDR1 DFQATT, CDR2 SNEGSKA (reference sequence). Trimming stripped 6 bases from V and 7 bases from J, with 12 bases between. CDR3 in amino acids: CSATLVGGYTF. The CDR3 DNA sequence: TGCAGTGCGACACTAGTGGGTGGCTACACCTTC.

The genes are TRBV19 and TRBJ1-5; 8 positions agree with TRBD1. This CDR3 region has 15 residues. The V and J ends lost 3 bases and 4 bases, in that order; junction bases with no gene match: 5. Germline loops: CDR1 LNHDA, CDR2 SQIVND (reference sequence). The CDR3 DNA is TGTGCCAGTAGTATGGTCACAGGGGGAAATCAGCCCCAGCATTTT. Translating it yields CASSMVTGGNQPQHF.

The rearrangement uses TRBV25-1 and TRBJ2-5; TRBD1 aligns across 8 bases. The V segment lost 1 base and the J segment 6 bases; nucleotides outside the gene matches: 1. The CDR3 runs to 13 residues. Germline CDR1 and CDR2: MGHDK and SYGVNS. The CDR3 sequence is CASSEWDRKTQYF. The CDR3 region has the DNA TGTGCCAGCAGTGAATGGGACAGGAAGACCCAGTACTTC.

This rearrangement joins TRBV6-1 to TRBJ1-1; TRBD1 agrees at 9 bases. Germline CDR1 reads MNHNS; CDR2 reads SASEGT. Unmatched junction bases numbered 16, after V lost 4 bases and J lost 4 bases. The CDR3 has 18 amino acids. The CDR3 region is CASSGPRQGGVVGTEAFF. CDR3 coding DNA: TGTGCCAGCAGTGGCCCGAGACAGGGGGGCGTAGTTGGCACTGAAGCTTTCTTT.

The chain has TRBV6-6 and TRBJ1-1, with 8 bases identical to TRBD1. J was trimmed by 6 bases and V by 5 bases; bases with no gene match: 2. The germline gives CDR1 MNHNY, CDR2 SVGAGI (reference sequence). This CDR3 comprises 12 residues. CDR3 DNA sequence: TGTGCCAGCAGTCAGGACAGGGCTGAAGCTTTCTTT. This translates into CASSQDRAEAFF.

The chain carries TRBV5-4 and TRBJ1-1; D might be TRBD1 (6 bases). Deletions cut 0 bases from V and 3 bases from J, with 9 bases between. The CDR3 spans 14 residues. CDR1 SGHNT and CDR2 YYREEE come from the germline V gene (reference sequence). CDR3 loop: CASSLVQGHTEAFF. In DNA form, the CDR3 reads TGTGCCAGCAGCTTGGTACAGGGCCACACTGAAGCTTTCTTT.

CDR3 amino acids: CASSNRGHTGELFF. Here the CDR3 DNA reads TGCGCCAGCTCCAACAGGGGGCACACCGGGGAGCTGTTTTTT. V and J are TRBV5-1 and TRBJ2-2; 9 nucleotides agree with TRBD1. The CDR3 is made up of 14 amino acids. Germline-derived CDR1 and CDR2 are SGHRS and YFSETQ. Trimming took 7 bases from V and 3 from J; bases not matched to a gene: 4.

V usage is TRBV28 and J usage is TRBJ1-6, with 11 nucleotides matching TRBD1. V gave up 2 bases and J gave up 9 bases; unmatched junction bases: 3. Germline CDR1 MDHEN, CDR2 SYDVKM. CDR3 length: 15 residues. The CDR3 here is CASSLGGQGVSPLHF. The CDR3 nucleotides are TGTGCCAGCAGTTTAGGGGGACAGGGGGTTTCACCCCTCCACTTT.

The V call is TRBV20-1, the J call TRBJ1-2; D may be TRBD1 (6 bases). This CDR3 has 11 residues. CDR1 DFQATT and CDR2 SNEGSKA come from the germline V gene (reference sequence). Trimming took 6 bases from V and 2 from J, leaving 7 bases between them. The CDR3 DNA follows: TGCAGTGCCCAGGGGAACTATGGCTACACCTTC. It yields the protein CSAQGNYGYTF.

The chain is built from TRBV6-5 and TRBJ1-3; TRBD1 matches 7 bases. The ends lost 7 bases at V and 0 bases at J; junction bases unmatched: 3. Germline CDR1 reads MNHEY; CDR2 reads SVGAGI. The CDR3 length is 14 residues. The CDR3, as DNA: TGTGCCAGCACAGGGACAGCCTCTGGAAACACCATATATTTT. It specifies CASTGTASGNTIYF.

This sequence joins TRBV7-9 and TRBJ1-4, with D possibly being TRBD1 (5 bases). The CDR3 runs to 14 residues. V shed 9 bases and J shed 8 bases, with 19 bases lying between them. In germline, CDR1 is SEHNR, CDR2 FQNEAQ (reference sequence). In DNA, the CDR3 is TGTGCCAGATCAACCAGGGAATCAAAAGAAAAACTGTTTTTT. Amino acids: CARSTRESKEKLFF.

This chain links TRBV19 with TRBJ1-2; possible D gene TRBD1, 5 bases. The germline gives CDR1 LNHDA, CDR2 SQIVND (reference sequence). V was cut by 7 bases and J by 4 bases, with 16 bases left in between. CDR3 length: 14 amino acids. The CDR3 protein is CASKAGQATYGYTF. CDR3 nucleotide sequence: TGTGCCAGTAAGGCGGGGCAGGCGACCTATGGCTACACCTTC. Looking up the rest from reference TRBV19 and TRBJ1-2 gives the full variable domain: DGGITQSPKYLFRKEGQNVTLSCEQNLNHDAMYWYRQDPGQGLRLIYYSQIVNDFQKGDIAEGYSVSREKKESFPLTVTSAQKNPTAFYLCASKAGQATYGYTFGSGTRLTVV.

The chain carries TRBV19 and TRBJ2-1; possible D gene TRBD1, 5 bases. Looked up from germline, CDR1 is LNHDA and CDR2 is SQIVND (reference sequence). The length of the CDR3 is 15 residues. With 7 bases removed from V and 0 bases from J, the gap between germline ends came to 13 bases. CDR3 sequence reads: CASTVDRNSYNEQFF. The CDR3 DNA follows: TGTGCCAGTACCGTTGACAGAAACTCCTACAATGAGCAGTTCTTC.

J is TRBJ2-7 and V is TRBV27; possible D gene TRBD1, 5 bases. CDR1 and CDR2 from the germline V gene are MNHEY and SMNVEV (reference sequence). There are 14 residues in the CDR3. Trimming stripped 3 bases from V and 4 bases from J, with 13 bases between. The CDR3 sequence: CASSFGRVGYEQYF. CDR3 sequence (DNA): TGTGCCAGCAGTTTCGGCAGGGTAGGTTACGAGCAGTACTTC.

The chain has TRBV9 and TRBJ1-1; 10 nucleotides agree with TRBD1. Germline-derived CDR1 and CDR2 are SGDLS and YYNGEE. The ends lost 0 bases at V and 4 bases at J; junction bases unmatched: 3. The CDR3 has 15 residues. The CDR3 coding sequence is TGTGCCAGCAGCGTAGGGGGACAGGGGTCCACTGAAGCTTTCTTT. It codes for CASSVGGQGSTEAFF.

This chain connects TRBV6-5 to TRBJ1-5, with a weak D call TRBD1 (6 bases). The CDR3 runs to 13 residues. Trimming removed 10 bases from V and 3 bases from J, with 13 bases in between. The germline CDR1 and CDR2 sequences are MNHEY and SVGAGI. CDR3 loop: CATGTPHNQPQHF. The CDR3 DNA sequence: TGTGCCACGGGGACACCCCACAATCAGCCCCAGCATTTT.

The V gene is TRBV5-6, the J gene TRBJ1-1; the match to TRBD1 covers 10 bases. Germline assignment: CDR1 SGHDT and CDR2 YYEEEE. The CDR3 spans 16 residues. The V gene end was trimmed by 4 bases and the J gene end by 1 base; junction bases not matched to a gene: 7. CDR3 loop: CASSQTGGLWNTEAFF. The CDR3 region has the DNA TGTGCCAGCAGCCAGACAGGGGGCCTGTGGAACACTGAAGCTTTCTTT.